Sequencing of this TCR beta chain was carried out in a study of blood T cell repertoires in COVID-19. On the study more broadly: Samples of COVID-19 (acute and convalescent) were obtained from the United States, Italy and Spain.

CDR3 length: 14 amino acids. CDR1 MNHEY and CDR2 SVGAGI come from the germline V gene. With 6 bases clipped from V and 3 bases from J, the junction kept 7 bases outside the gene matches. This clone was picked up one time. Produced via immunoSEQ multiplex PCR; TCRdb's table is partial and in-frame only. The profile covers over 60,000 clones, with roughly 72% appearing a single time and just under 15% taken by the ten largest. The source of this sequence is a man in his 60s with COVID-19, enrolled during active disease. The chain has TRBV6-5 and TRBJ2-7; TRBD1 agrees at 8 bases. Source material: peripheral blood. The CDR3 nucleotides read TGTGCCAGCAGAACCGGGACAGGATTCTACGAGCAGTACTTC. It encodes CASRTGTGFYEQYF.